The next 20 T cell receptor beta chains were all read from a single sample in a study of T cell responses to AZD1222 COVID-19 vaccine. Measured with immunoSEQ multiplex PCR; TCRdb has only the in-frame clones, and not every one. The sample lists 100,000 to 150,000 clones; less than 90% were seen once. The source material was peripheral blood, sampled on day 0 of AZD1222 vaccination. The receptors here all came from an adult in good health.

V is TRBV4-1 and J is TRBJ1-1; D is unclear. The CDR3 has 15 amino acids. The germline V and J ends were trimmed by 4 bases and 9 bases, with 21 bases remaining between them. CDR1 MGHRA and CDR2 YSYEKL come from the germline V gene. The CDR3 sequence is CASSPVNGPQGQAFF. CDR3 coding DNA: TGCGCCAGCAGCCCAGTCAATGGGCCCCAAGGGCAAGCTTTCTTT.

The chain combines TRBV6-4 with TRBJ2-1; D call uncertain. The CDR3 extends over 14 amino acids. CDR1 and CDR2 (germline): MRHNA, SNTAGT. V lost 5 bases and J lost 2, with 10 bases in between. CDR3 residues: CASSMSATYNEQFF. The CDR3 DNA reads as TGTGCCAGCAGTATGTCAGCTACCTACAATGAGCAGTTCTTC.

The chain combines TRBV2 with TRBJ2-7, with 13 bases that match TRBD2. Germline V gene sequence: CDR1 SNHLY, CDR2 FYNNEI. CDR3 length: 15 amino acids. Germline trimming cut 6 bases from V and 4 bases from J; bases unmatched to any gene: 6. The CDR3 spells CASSLLAGGIYEQYF. The CDR3 DNA sequence: TGTGCCAGCAGCCTACTAGCGGGAGGGATTTACGAGCAGTACTTC. Variable domain in full (rest from reference TRBV2 and TRBJ2-7): EPEVTQTPSHQVTQMGQEVILRCVPISNHLYFYWYRQILGQKVEFLVSFYNNEISEKSEIFDDQFSVERPDGSNFTLKIRSTKLEDSAMYFCASSLLAGGIYEQYFGPGTRLTVT.

The chain uses TRBV6-5 and TRBJ1-1; tentatively, D is TRBD1 (6 bases). V was clipped by 4 bases and J by 3 bases, with 12 bases between them. The CDR3 totals 14 residues. CDR1 and CDR2 (germline): MNHEY, SVGAGI. Here the CDR3 DNA reads TGTGCCAGCAGTTTCAGGGGCGGGGACACTGAAGCTTTCTTT. This gives the protein CASSFRGGDTEAFF.

The chain joins TRBV5-1 to TRBJ2-7, with D perhaps given as TRBD1 or TRBD2 (5 bases each). V was clipped by 0 bases and J by 4 bases, with 14 bases between them. The CDR3 extends over 15 amino acids. In germline, CDR1 is SGHRS, CDR2 YFSETQ. The CDR3 DNA sequence: TGCGCCAGCAGCTTGGCAGGGAACTCGGGGTACGAGCAGTACTTC. Protein: CASSLAGNSGYEQYF.

The chain recombines TRBV5-5 with TRBJ2-7; TRBD1 might be the D (5 bases). From germline, CDR1 is SGHKS and CDR2 YYEKEE (reference sequence). V gave up 1 base and J gave up 3 bases, with 8 bases separating them. The CDR3 runs to 13 residues. CDR3 DNA: TGTGCCAGCAGCTTGCCAGGACACTACGAGCAGTACTTC. Residues: CASSLPGHYEQYF.

J is TRBJ2-7 and V is TRBV11-3; D is possibly TRBD1 (5 bases). This CDR3 comprises 15 residues. Between the trimmed V and J ends, which lost 5 bases and 0 bases, there was a span of 14 bases. Germline assignment: CDR1 SGHNT and CDR2 YENEEA. The CDR3 sequence is CASSPYLGPSYEQYF. Written as DNA, the CDR3 is TGTGCCAGCAGCCCTTACCTGGGGCCCTCCTACGAGCAGTACTTC.

This chain links TRBV27 with TRBJ2-5; TRBD2 matches at 9 bases. CDR3 length: 15 amino acids. V trimming: 5 bases; J trimming: 5 bases; junction bases outside the gene matches: 9. Germline V gives CDR1 MNHEY, CDR2 SMNVEV (reference sequence). The CDR3 protein is CASSPAIAGVETQYF. As DNA, the CDR3 is TGTGCCAGCAGTCCCGCCATAGCGGGAGTGGAGACCCAGTACTTC.

V is TRBV4-1 and J is TRBJ1-4, with D possibly TRBD1 on 5 matching bases. CDR3 length: 18 amino acids. Germline-derived CDR1 and CDR2 are MGHRA and YSYEKL. The germline V and J ends were trimmed by 2 bases and 3 bases, with 19 bases remaining between them. The CDR3: CASSQPLGVSSSNEKLFF. The CDR3 DNA reads as TGCGCCAGCAGCCAACCCTTGGGGGTCTCTTCTTCTAATGAAAAACTGTTTTTT.

The chain has TRBV5-1 and TRBJ2-7; no clear D. The V end lost 0 bases, the J end lost 2 bases, and 12 bases lay between the germline ends. The CDR3 has 15 residues. The V gene's germline CDR1 is SGHRS and CDR2 YFSETQ. CDR3 amino acids: CASSLGTAWTYEQYF. CDR3 nucleotides: TGCGCCAGCAGCTTGGGTACAGCTTGGACCTACGAGCAGTACTTC.

This sequence joins TRBV6-5 and TRBJ1-2; 7 bases line up with TRBD1. This CDR3 spans 15 amino acids. In germline, CDR1 is MNHEY, CDR2 SVGAGI. The J segment lost 0 bases and the V segment lost 6 bases, leaving 7 bases of the junction unmatched. The CDR3 bases are TGTGCCAGCAGCGCCAGGGGGGCGGCTAACTATGGCTACACCTTC. Translated, it gives CASSARGAANYGYTF.

This clone has a single count. The chain links TRBV5-4 to TRBJ2-2, with 11 bases lining up with TRBD2. Trimming at V came to 4 bases and at J to 6 bases, leaving 5 bases not matched to a gene. In germline, CDR1 is SGHNT, CDR2 YYREEE (reference sequence). This CDR3 has 15 amino acids. As DNA, the CDR3 is TGTGCCAGCAGCGGCACTAGCGGGAGTGCCGGGGAGCTGTTTTTT. It encodes CASSGTSGSAGELFF.

The rearrangement uses TRBV28 and TRBJ1-4, with D tentatively TRBD1 (5 bases). The germline V gene encodes CDR1 MDHEN and CDR2 SYDVKM. The CDR3 contains 15 residues. Trimming pared 5 bases from V and 8 bases from J, leaving 18 bases between. CDR3 DNA sequence: TGTGCCAGCAGTCCCAGGGCGCTCACGGGGGAAAAACTGTTTTTT. It specifies CASSPRALTGEKLFF.

This clone was found once. The chain links TRBV3-1 (or the pseudogene TRBV3-2) to TRBJ1-5, with a weak D call TRBD1 (6 bases). V was shortened by 4 bases and J by 3 bases, with 25 bases between the two germline ends. The CDR3 is 19 residues long. Germline CDR1 reads LGHDT; CDR2 reads YNNKEL (reference sequence). This CDR3 reads CASSRILPGQGVPNQPQHF. In DNA form, the CDR3 reads TGTGCCAGCAGCCGGATCCTCCCGGGACAAGGGGTTCCCAATCAGCCCCAGCATTTT.

The rearrangement links TRBV4-2 to TRBJ1-2, with D uncertain. CDR1 LGHNA and CDR2 YNFKEQ come from the germline V gene. V lost 4 bases, J lost 5 bases, and 17 bases lay in between. This CDR3 is 15 amino acids long. In nucleotides, the CDR3 is TGTGCCAGCAGCCTCCCATGGGGAGCAACATATGGCTACACCTTC. This translates into CASSLPWGATYGYTF.

The V gene is TRBV13, the J gene TRBJ1-1; 8 nucleotides line up with TRBD1. Trimming took 0 bases from V and 6 from J; bases not matched to a gene: 6. Germline CDR1 and CDR2: PRHDT and FYEKMQ (reference sequence). The length of the CDR3 is 15 residues. The CDR3 DNA reads TGTGCCAGCAGCTTAGGGGACAGGGTTGGGGCTGAAGCTTTCTTT. The encoded protein is CASSLGDRVGAEAFF.

This clone has only one observation. This sequence joins TRBV6-4 and TRBJ2-3; maybe TRBD2 (6 bases). CDR1 is MRHNA, CDR2 SNTAGT, per germline. The V and J ends lost 2 bases and 6 bases respectively, with 15 bases between them. This CDR3 has 15 residues. The CDR3 sequence: CASSDRGYGVDTQYF. For the CDR3, the DNA is TGTGCCAGCAGTGACCGGGGGTACGGGGTGGATACGCAGTATTTT.

In its sample, this clone was seen a few times. This sequence joins TRBV3-1 (or the pseudogene TRBV3-2) and TRBJ2-2; weak D call: TRBD2 (6 bases). The CDR3 sequence is 15 residues long. Germline-derived CDR1 and CDR2 are LGHDT and YNNKEL (reference sequence). V shed 3 bases and J shed 1 base, with 9 bases lying between them. CDR3 in amino acids: CASSHRAGNTGELFF. The DNA for the CDR3 is TGTGCCAGCAGCCACCGAGCGGGGAACACCGGGGAGCTGTTTTTT.

A word on this clone: The germline gene is not matched at one end of the junction; a read error may be the cause. The chain joins TRBV7-9 to TRBJ1-2; the match to TRBD1 covers 8 bases. The V gene's germline CDR1 is SEHNR and CDR2 FQNEAQ (reference sequence). The length of the CDR3 is 12 residues. This CDR3 reads CAGSRDRWGYTF. The CDR3 DNA reads TGTGCCGGCAGCCGGGACAGGTGGGGCTACACCTTC.

The V call is TRBV5-5, the J call TRBJ1-1; D is possibly TRBD1 (5 bases). The CDR3 runs 14 residues. V lost 0 bases and J lost 1, with 7 bases in between. Germline values: CDR1 SGHKS, CDR2 YYEKEE (reference sequence). CDR3 DNA: TGTGCCAGCAGCTTGGTTGGACAGAACACTGAAGCTTTCTTT. Translating gives CASSLVGQNTEAFF.